Included here is one TCR beta chain sequence, with context. The antigen remains undetermined. The data stem from a study of cytomegalovirus exposure and HLA in healthy donors. Some clones are missing from TCRdb's copy, which holds only in-frame ones; the method was immunoSEQ multiplex PCR. This table holds roughly 150,000 clones, approximately 88% found once. V trimming: 3 bases; J trimming: 1 base; junction bases outside the gene matches: 12. The CDR3 loop spans 18 amino acids. Germline CDR1 and CDR2: MDHEN and SYDVKM. Regarding the study as a whole: In a later analysis, first-cohort TCR clusters were found to tend to co-occur in the 130 or so validation repertoires. Researchers reported that a few CMV-associated chains were confirmed in vitro as CMV antigen-specific.

Donors came from a validation cohort of about 110 subjects, distinct from the first 666-subject cohort. This TCR derives from a man between 25 and 39 years old in good health and CMV-seropositive. The sequenced sample consisted of PBMCs. The J gene is TRBJ2-5, the V gene TRBV28; the match to TRBD1 covers 9 bases. As DNA, the CDR3 is TGTGCCAGCAGTTTTAGACAGGGGGTCGGGCGGGTCCAAGAGACCCAGTACTTC. Its protein product is CASSFRQGVGRVQETQYF.